The 26 T cell receptor beta chains listed next were all sequenced from one sample in a study of immune evolution from preneoplasia to lung adenocarcinoma (dated by TCRdb to the early 2020s). Receptor libraries were prepared by the immunoSEQ multiplex PCR assay. Not all clones reach the TCRdb copy of this immuneACCESS table, which keeps in-frame sequences only. Checked studies attribute under half of the gap to unresolved V genes and leave the rest unexplained. The sample has fewer than 50,000 clones on record, around 79% of them singletons. The ten largest make up about 4.4% of the sample. The sequencing input was FFPE invasive lung adenocarcinoma tissue. The cell subset or site label for this specimen denotes: frankly invasive lung adenocarcinoma (ADC). Receptors were obtained from a person in their 60s with lung adenocarcinoma.

The chain joins TRBV29-1 to TRBJ2-3, with 13 nucleotides matching TRBD2. The CDR3 runs 15 residues. Germline assignment: CDR1 SQVTM and CDR2 ANQGSEA. The V and J ends lost 4 bases and 5 bases, in that order; junction bases with no gene match: 6. The CDR3 region is CSVGTSGSGGDTQYF. The CDR3 bases are TGCAGCGTTGGGACTAGCGGGAGTGGGGGAGATACGCAGTATTTT.

The J gene is TRBJ2-3, the V gene TRBV7-8, with D perhaps TRBD2 (5 bases). Germline V CDR1 and CDR2: SGHVS, FQNEAQ. This CDR3 is built from 12 residues. Trimming removed 5 bases from V and 8 bases from J, with 11 bases in between. CDR3 nucleotides: TGTGCCAGCAGCCCCGAACGGGGTACGCAGTATTTT. This sequence encodes CASSPERGTQYF.

This clone is classed as medium-sized. V is TRBV5-1 and J is TRBJ2-3; TRBD2 aligns across 7 bases. With V trimmed by 4 bases and J by 10 bases, 9 bases remained unmatched. Germline V lookup: CDR1 SGHRS, CDR2 YFSETQ. The CDR3 sequence is 13 residues long. The CDR3 reads CASSNGEGLAQYF. The CDR3 DNA sequence: TGCGCCAGCAGCAATGGGGAGGGCTTGGCGCAGTATTTT.

In the case of this clone: Other DNA sequences in the sample encode the same CDR3. The chain has TRBV20-1 and TRBJ2-5; tentatively, D is TRBD2 (6 bases). CDR1 and CDR2 (germline): DFQATT, SNEGSKA (reference sequence). The CDR3 loop spans 11 amino acids. V dropped 5 bases and J dropped 6 bases, with 10 bases sitting between them. CDR3 nucleotide sequence: TGCAGTGCTGAGGGCGGGAAGACCCAGTACTTC. Translated: CSAEGGKTQYF.

The CDR3 nucleotides are TGTGCCAGCAGCTTAGGGAGGCTCCCGGGGGCTTTCTTT. As protein: CASSLGRLPGAFF. The genes are TRBV7-2 and TRBJ1-1, with D hard to call. The germline V gene encodes CDR1 SGHTA and CDR2 FQGNSA. The V end lost 1 base, the J end lost 11 bases, and 14 bases lay between the germline ends. This CDR3 has 13 amino acids.

This clone turned up a few times. The chain combines TRBV5-6 with TRBJ1-3, with D perhaps TRBD1 (5 bases). V was trimmed by 0 bases and J by 1 base, leaving 11 bases between them. The length of the CDR3 is 16 residues. Germline-derived CDR1 and CDR2 are SGHDT and YYEEEE. In DNA, the CDR3 is TGTGCCAGCAGCTTGGGTCAGGGTCTATCTGGAAACACCATATATTTT. Its translation is CASSLGQGLSGNTIYF.

The chain couples TRBV28 to TRBJ1-4; D is undetermined. CDR3 length equals 14 residues. V was shortened by 5 bases and J by 8 bases, with 15 bases between the two germline ends. Germline V CDR1 and CDR2: MDHEN, SYDVKM. DNA of the CDR3: TGTGCCAGCAGTGAACCGGGTTCGGACGAAAAACTGTTTTTT. It is translated as CASSEPGSDEKLFF. The whole variable domain, filled in from reference TRBV28 and TRBJ1-4, reads DVKVTQSSRYLVKRTGEKVFLECVQDMDHENMFWYRQDPGLGLRLIYFSYDVKMKEKGDIPEGYSVSREKKERFSLILESASTNQTSMYLCASSEPGSDEKLFFGSGTQLSVL.

The chain recombines TRBV5-6 with TRBJ2-2, with 10 bases matching TRBD2. Germline V gene sequence: CDR1 SGHDT, CDR2 YYEEEE. V lost 3 bases and J lost 8; bases outside the gene matches: 13. This CDR3 contains 17 residues. The CDR3 is CASSSVGLAARLGELFF. The CDR3, as DNA: TGTGCCAGCAGCTCCGTCGGACTAGCGGCTCGTTTGGGGGAGCTGTTTTTT.

The chain joins TRBV18 to TRBJ1-4; maybe TRBD1 (6 bases). Trimming shortened V by 6 bases and J by 4 bases, and 21 bases separated the two germline ends. Germline V gives CDR1 KGHSH, CDR2 LQKENI. The CDR3 totals 17 residues. CDR3 sequence reads: CASSSSIPDRSNEKLFF. The CDR3 region has the DNA TGTGCCAGCTCTTCTTCAATCCCGGACAGAAGTAATGAAAAACTGTTTTTT.

CDR3 residues: CASSVTVGQQYF. The DNA for the CDR3 is TGTGCCAGCAGTGTAACCGTCGGGCAGCAGTACTTC. The V and J genes are TRBV2 and TRBJ2-7; D call uncertain. Trimming cost V 4 bases and J 8 bases, with 12 bases left between them. The CDR3 has 12 amino acids. Germline loops: CDR1 SNHLY, CDR2 FYNNEI.

This chain uses TRBV27 with TRBJ2-7, with 7 bases fitting TRBD2. The ends lost 6 bases at V and 4 bases at J; junction bases unmatched: 6. CDR3 size: 13 residues. Per germline, CDR1 MNHEY and CDR2 SMNVEV (reference sequence). CDR3 residues: CASRSGTSYEQYF. CDR3 nucleotide sequence: TGTGCCAGCAGGAGCGGGACTTCTTACGAGCAGTACTTC.

The chain recombines TRBV9 with TRBJ2-3; 7 bases map to TRBD2. Germline V gene lookup returns CDR1 SGDLS and CDR2 YYNGEE. The CDR3 is 16 amino acids. The J segment lost 2 bases and the V segment lost 0 bases, leaving 6 bases of the junction unmatched. The CDR3 loop is CASSVAEGGITDTQYF. The CDR3 coding sequence is TGTGCCAGCAGCGTAGCGGAGGGAGGGATCACAGATACGCAGTATTTT. The full variable domain, rest sourced from reference TRBV9 and TRBJ2-3, is DSGVTQTPKHLITATGQRVTLRCSPRSGDLSVYWYQQSLDQGLQFLIQYYNGEERAKGNILERFSAQQFPDLHSELNLSSLELGDSALYFCASSVAEGGITDTQYFGPGTRLTVL.

The chain uses TRBV5-1 and TRBJ2-5, with 7 bases matching TRBD1. With V trimmed by 1 base and J by 5 bases, 2 bases remained unmatched. Germline V lookup: CDR1 SGHRS, CDR2 YFSETQ. The CDR3 sequence is 13 residues long. The CDR3 spells CASSLNRGETQYF. DNA of the CDR3: TGCGCCAGCAGCTTGAACAGGGGTGAGACCCAGTACTTC.

The chain links TRBV7-2 to TRBJ2-3; no firm D call. V was shortened by 7 bases and J by 0 bases, with 11 bases between the two germline ends. The CDR3 consists of 14 residues. CDR1 and CDR2 from the germline V gene are SGHTA and FQGNSA. The CDR3 is CASKSRSSTDTQYF. The CDR3 nucleotides are TGTGCCAGCAAATCACGCAGCAGCACAGATACGCAGTATTTT.

This clone was recorded a few times. The identical CDR3 is also encoded by other nucleotide sequences in the sample. The V gene is TRBV9, the J gene TRBJ2-5, with a possible D match to TRBD2 (7 bases). Trimming pared 1 base from V and 5 bases from J, leaving 15 bases between. CDR3 length equals 15 residues. Germline V gene data show CDR1 as SGDLS and CDR2 as YYNGEE. CDR3 nucleotides: TGTGCCAGCAGCGTACGGGGGGCTTGGGAGGAGACCCAGTACTTC. As protein: CASSVRGAWEETQYF.

The chain uses TRBV28 and TRBJ2-3, with 14 bases that match TRBD2. Trimming removed 3 bases from V and 5 bases from J; junction bases left unmatched: 4. The length of the CDR3 is 16 residues. In germline, CDR1 is MDHEN, CDR2 SYDVKM. CDR3 protein: CASSLTSGRAKDTQYF. CDR3 coding DNA: TGTGCCAGCAGTTTGACTAGCGGGAGGGCCAAAGATACGCAGTATTTT.

This rearrangement joins TRBV7-2 to TRBJ2-1, with TRBD2 matching 7 bases. CDR3 size: 15 residues. Germline V gene sequence: CDR1 SGHTA, CDR2 FQGNSA. V trimming: 5 bases; J trimming: 9 bases; junction bases outside the gene matches: 13. The CDR3, as DNA: TGTGCCAGCAGCCCCCCCGGGACTACGACAACTGAGCAGTTCTTC. It codes for CASSPPGTTTTEQFF.

CDR3 DNA: TGTGCCAGCAGCCCCCGGGGAACAAGGGATGAGGGGGTGTTTTTT. Translating gives CASSPRGTRDEGVFF. This chain links TRBV7-9 with TRBJ1-4; D may be TRBD1 (6 bases). Germline CDR1 reads SEHNR; CDR2 reads FQNEAQ (reference sequence). V was cut by 5 bases and J by 15 bases, with 25 bases left in between. The CDR3 length is 15 residues.

The V call is TRBV25-1, the J call TRBJ2-7, with 8 bases lining up with TRBD1. The CDR3 is 15 residues long. Germline V gives CDR1 MGHDK, CDR2 SYGVNS. The J segment lost 9 bases and the V segment lost 8 bases, leaving 18 bases of the junction unmatched. CDR3 bases: TGTGCCAGCGAGCCAGGGGGCGCAAGGGGCCTCGGGCAGTACTTC. The encoded protein is CASEPGGARGLGQYF.

This clone was observed once. J is TRBJ2-7 and V is TRBV28; the D is unclear. Germline CDR1 reads MDHEN; CDR2 reads SYDVKM. This CDR3 has 13 amino acids. The germline V and J ends were trimmed by 4 bases and 2 bases, with 9 bases remaining between them. CDR3: CASSSPQTYEQYF. CDR3 bases: TGTGCCAGCAGTTCCCCCCAGACCTACGAGCAGTACTTC.

V and J are TRBV15 and TRBJ1-5; D gene unclear. V lost 5 bases, J lost 4 bases, and 9 bases lay in between. Germline lookup yields CDR1 LNHNV and CDR2 YYDKDF (reference sequence). CDR3 size: 13 residues. The CDR3 here is CATSLRANQPQHF. CDR3 coding DNA: TGTGCCACCAGCCTTAGGGCTAATCAGCCCCAGCATTTT.

CDR3 in DNA: TGTGCCAGCAGTGAAGACGGGGGGCTTAGAGCTTTCTTT. Protein: CASSEDGGLRAFF. The V and J genes are TRBV2 and TRBJ1-1, with a possible D match to TRBD1 (6 bases). This CDR3 is built from 13 residues. The V end was cut by 1 base, the J end by 10 bases, with 13 bases between. The germline V gene has CDR1 SNHLY and CDR2 FYNNEI. The complete variable domain, with remaining parts taken from reference TRBV2 and TRBJ1-1, reads EPEVTQTPSHQVTQMGQEVILRCVPISNHLYFYWYRQILGQKVEFLVSFYNNEISEKSEIFDDQFSVERPDGSNFTLKIRSTKLEDSAMYFCASSEDGGLRAFFGQGTRLTVV.

This chain uses TRBV5-1 with TRBJ2-2; possible D gene TRBD1, 5 bases. Germline V gives CDR1 SGHRS, CDR2 YFSETQ. V shed 2 bases and J shed 0 bases, with 11 bases lying between them. This CDR3 comprises 16 residues. CDR3 sequence: CASSFGQTPNTGELFF. CDR3 DNA: TGCGCCAGCAGCTTTGGACAAACCCCGAACACCGGGGAGCTGTTTTTT.

The chain couples TRBV5-6 to TRBJ1-5, with D perhaps TRBD1 (5 bases). Germline V gene lookup returns CDR1 SGHDT and CDR2 YYEEEE. This CDR3 is 16 amino acids long. V was shortened by 5 bases and J by 0 bases, with 15 bases between the two germline ends. The CDR3 reads CASSRWGRTSNQPQHF. The CDR3 nucleotides read TGTGCCAGCAGTAGGTGGGGGAGGACTAGCAATCAGCCCCAGCATTTT.

The chain employs TRBV28 and TRBJ1-1; possibly TRBD1 for D (6 bases). The CDR3 has 14 residues. V was cut by 6 bases and J by 5 bases, with 16 bases left in between. Germline assignment: CDR1 MDHEN and CDR2 SYDVKM. The CDR3 nucleotides are TGTGCCAGCAGAAACTACAGGGACGAAACTGAAGCTTTCTTT. Translating gives CASRNYRDETEAFF.

This rearrangement joins TRBV28 to TRBJ1-2; D gene unclear. The ends were cut back, 6 bases at V and 2 bases at J, with 7 bases in the middle. Germline CDR1 MDHEN, CDR2 SYDVKM. The CDR3 is 12 residues long. The CDR3 is CASSQQNYGYTF. CDR3 DNA sequence: TGTGCCAGCAGCCAGCAGAACTATGGCTACACCTTC.